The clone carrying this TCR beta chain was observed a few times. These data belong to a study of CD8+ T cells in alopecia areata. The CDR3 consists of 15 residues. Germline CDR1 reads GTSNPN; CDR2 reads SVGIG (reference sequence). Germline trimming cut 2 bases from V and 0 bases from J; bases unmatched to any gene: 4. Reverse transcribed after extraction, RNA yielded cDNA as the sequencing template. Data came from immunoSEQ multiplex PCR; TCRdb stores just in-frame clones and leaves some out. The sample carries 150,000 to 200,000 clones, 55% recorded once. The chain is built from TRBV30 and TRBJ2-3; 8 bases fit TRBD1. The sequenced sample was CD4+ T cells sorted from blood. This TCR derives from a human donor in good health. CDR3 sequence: CAWSSWTGSTDTQYF. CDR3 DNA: TGTGCCTGGAGTTCTTGGACAGGGAGCACAGATACGCAGTATTTT.